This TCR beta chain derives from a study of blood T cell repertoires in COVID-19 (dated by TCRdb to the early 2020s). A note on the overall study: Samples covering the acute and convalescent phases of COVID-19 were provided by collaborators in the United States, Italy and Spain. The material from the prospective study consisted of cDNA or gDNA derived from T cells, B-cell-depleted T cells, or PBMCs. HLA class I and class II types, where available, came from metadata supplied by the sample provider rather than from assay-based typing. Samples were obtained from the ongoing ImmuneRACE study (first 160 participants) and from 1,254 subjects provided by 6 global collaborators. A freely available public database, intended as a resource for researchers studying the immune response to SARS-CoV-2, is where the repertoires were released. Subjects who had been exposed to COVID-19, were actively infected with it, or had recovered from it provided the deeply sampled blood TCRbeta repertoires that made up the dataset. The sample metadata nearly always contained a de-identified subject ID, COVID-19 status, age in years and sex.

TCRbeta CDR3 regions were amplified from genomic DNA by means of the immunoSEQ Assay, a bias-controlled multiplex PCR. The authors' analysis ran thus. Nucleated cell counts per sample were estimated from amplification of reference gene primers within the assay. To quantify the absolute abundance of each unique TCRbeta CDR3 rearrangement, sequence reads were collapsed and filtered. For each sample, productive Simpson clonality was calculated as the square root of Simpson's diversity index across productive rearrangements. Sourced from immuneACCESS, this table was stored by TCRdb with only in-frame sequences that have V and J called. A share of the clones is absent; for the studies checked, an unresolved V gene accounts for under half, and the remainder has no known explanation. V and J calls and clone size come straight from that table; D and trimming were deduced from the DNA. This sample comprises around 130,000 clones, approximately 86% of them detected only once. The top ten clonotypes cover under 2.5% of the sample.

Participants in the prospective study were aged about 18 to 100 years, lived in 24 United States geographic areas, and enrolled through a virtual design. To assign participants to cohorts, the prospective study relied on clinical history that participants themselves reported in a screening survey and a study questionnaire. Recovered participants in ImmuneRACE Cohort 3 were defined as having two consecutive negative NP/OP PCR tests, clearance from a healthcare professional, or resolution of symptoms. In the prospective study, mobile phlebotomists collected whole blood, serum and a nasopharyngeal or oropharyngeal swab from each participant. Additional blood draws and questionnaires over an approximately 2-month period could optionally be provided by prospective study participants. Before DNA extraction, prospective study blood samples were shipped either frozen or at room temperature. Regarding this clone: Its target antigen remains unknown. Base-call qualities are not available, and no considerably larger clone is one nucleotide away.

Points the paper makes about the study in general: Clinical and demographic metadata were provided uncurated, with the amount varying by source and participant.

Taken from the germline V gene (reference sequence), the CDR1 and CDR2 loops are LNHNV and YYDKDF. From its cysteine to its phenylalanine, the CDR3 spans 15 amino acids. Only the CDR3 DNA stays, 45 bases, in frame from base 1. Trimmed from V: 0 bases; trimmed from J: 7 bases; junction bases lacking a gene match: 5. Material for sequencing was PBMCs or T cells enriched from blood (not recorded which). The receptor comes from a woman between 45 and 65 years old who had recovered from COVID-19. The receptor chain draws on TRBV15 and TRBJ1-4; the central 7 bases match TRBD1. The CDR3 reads CATSRDGTGAEKLFF. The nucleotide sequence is TGTGCCACCAGCAGAGACGGTACAGGGGCTGAAAAACTGTTTTTT. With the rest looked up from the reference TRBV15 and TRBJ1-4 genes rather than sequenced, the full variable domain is DAMVIQNPRYQVTQFGKPVTLSCSQTLNHNVMYWYQQKSSQAPKLLFHYYDKDFNNEADTPDNFQSRRPNTSFCFLDIRSPGLGDTAMYLCATSRDGTGAEKLFFGSGTQLSVL.